The text below deals with one TCR beta chain. Its antigen is still unknown. No base quality information exists; no much larger clone differs at one position. This sample stems from a study of long-term antiretroviral therapy in people with HIV (dated by TCRdb to between 2021 and 2023). Study-wide context: The earliest samples were collected approximately a decade before the 2015 WHO recommendation for immediate ART, a period when ART was typically delayed until CD4 counts fell. No cross-contamination during QIAcube processing turned up in test extractions that ran a monoclonal T-cell line alongside 30 to 40 polyclonal samples. From 30 to 35 adults with confirmed HIV infection, the cohort provided under 250 cryopreserved PBMC samples, gathered serially across a mean of around six years (range 1-12). Of the roughly 30 participants with HIV, roughly twelve were female. Whether ART initiation and durable HIV suppression were associated with changes in peripheral blood TRB repertoire composition and diversity was tested in a retrospective serial study. Study-level results and caveats: Expanded TRB clones identified before ART initiation dominated the repertoire at all time points, although this dominance fluctuated and declined in many PLHIV after ART. The samples were dated from about 2004 to 2017, and the ART regimens that were used may be less effective than current ART regimens. Since PBMC availability was limited, sequencing covered only the TCR beta chain, with no alpha chain pairing. Inferences about post-ART repertoire changes were limited because no data were available on ART adherence, viral resistance or therapy changes. Starting ART was linked to a significant rise in TRB diversity, yet even after long-term ART the diversity remained significantly lower than in transplant donor controls. Narrower CDR3 length ranges were observed in HIV repertoires than in controls, and an antigen-experienced repertoire with only a slight naive shift after ART was suggested by the network structure. Because pre-ART samples had limited cell numbers, profiling was done on unsorted PBMC rather than on sorted CD4+ and CD8+ T cells.

Inclusion was restricted to participants for whom at least one PBMC sample before ART initiation and at least two post-ART samples were available. All participants with HIV were treated in the United States of America. Before DNA extraction, cryopreserved samples containing about 0.9-10 million PBMC were thawed and washed. At the time of the earliest PBMC sample, participants with HIV were aged between 23 and 54 years. PBMC samples were contributed by each participant from 1-4 timepoints before ART initiation and 2-8 timepoints after ART initiation, with a median of 7 samples. For every participant, serial HIV viral load, CD4+ T-cell count, ART history and demographic data were obtained. Using a Qiagen kit on a QIAcube, genomic DNA was extracted from unsorted PBMC, with samples processed in batches of 12. Between the V and J ends, shortened by 3 bases and 0 bases respectively, the junction contains 6 bases. The CDR3 starts with the cysteine, ends with the phenylalanine, and has 13 residues. Only the CDR3 DNA stays, 39 bases, in frame from base 1. From a lookup of the germline V gene (reference sequence), CDR1 and CDR2 are GTSNPN and SVGIG.

Sequencing of the TRB variable region was done with the immunoSEQ hsTCRB v3.0 assay at survey level resolution. A depth of roughly 40,000-50,000 T-cell genomes per sample was targeted for TRB sequencing. An Illumina MiSeq with a v3 150-cycle kit was used to sequence the pooled TRB libraries. The authors' pipeline ran thus. Repertoire analysis ran in R within a reproducible Nextflow workflow covering QC, data transformation and analysis. LymphoSeq2, an R package for exploring AIRR-Seq data, was used to implement the custom analyses. After excluding a handful of samples that yielded fewer than 5000 total TRB sequences, 150 to 200 HIV repertoires remained for analysis. Of the roughly 190 retained HIV repertoires, roughly 61 were collected before and roughly 130 after ART initiation. Repertoires were downsampled to 5000 TRB nucleotide sequences, and summary statistics were averaged over 100 downsampling iterations. TRB sequences were retained for analysis only if CDR3 regions of at least seven amino acids were present. Two measures captured diversity: a Shannon entropy-derived clonality score and the Gini coefficient. In repertoire networks, the top 5000 CDR3 amino acid sequences were linked whenever an edit distance of one separated two sequences. For TRB CDR3 amino acid sequences, antigen specificity groups and MHC restriction were predicted with GLIPH2. To flag known associations with CMV, EBV, HIV or tissue antigens, CDR3 amino acid sequences were compared against VDJdb and McPAS-TCR. Pre-ART, post-ART and control groups were compared with Wilcoxon signed-rank tests and Holm-Bonferroni correction. The table was pulled from immuneACCESS by TCRdb, which kept in-frame rearrangements only. Such tables lose some clones; where checked, under half of the loss comes from unresolved V genes, and the rest has no known cause. The DNA gave D and trimming, while V, J and clone size come from that table. In this sample the table shows about 16,000 clones, around four fifths of which occur a single time. The ten largest clonotypes hold about 13% of the sample.

The sample in question was unsorted PBMCs, obtained approximately 3.2 years after starting antiretroviral therapy. This chain is built from TRBV30 and TRBJ1-5; no confident D gene assignment can be made. This receptor was obtained from a woman between 40 and 55 years old with HIV. The CDR3 has the sequence CAWRLDSNQPQHF. The DNA is TGTGCCTGGAGACTCGATAGCAATCAGCCCCAGCATTTT.